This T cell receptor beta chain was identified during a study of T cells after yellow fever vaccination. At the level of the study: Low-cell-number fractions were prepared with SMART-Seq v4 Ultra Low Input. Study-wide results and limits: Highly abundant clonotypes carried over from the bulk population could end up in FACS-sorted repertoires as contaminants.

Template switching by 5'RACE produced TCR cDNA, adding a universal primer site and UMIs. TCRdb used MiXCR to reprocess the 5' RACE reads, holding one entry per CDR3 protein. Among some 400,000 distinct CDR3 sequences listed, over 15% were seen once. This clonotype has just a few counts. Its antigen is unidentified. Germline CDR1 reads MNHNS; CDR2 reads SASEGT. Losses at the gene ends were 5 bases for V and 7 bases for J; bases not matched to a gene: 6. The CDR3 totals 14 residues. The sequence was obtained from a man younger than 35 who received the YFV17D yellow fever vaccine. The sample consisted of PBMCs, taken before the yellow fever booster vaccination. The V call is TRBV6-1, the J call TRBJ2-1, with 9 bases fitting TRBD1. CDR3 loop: CASSSDRGRNEQFF. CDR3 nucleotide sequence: TGTGCCAGCAGTTCGGACAGGGGCCGAAATGAGCAGTTCTTC.